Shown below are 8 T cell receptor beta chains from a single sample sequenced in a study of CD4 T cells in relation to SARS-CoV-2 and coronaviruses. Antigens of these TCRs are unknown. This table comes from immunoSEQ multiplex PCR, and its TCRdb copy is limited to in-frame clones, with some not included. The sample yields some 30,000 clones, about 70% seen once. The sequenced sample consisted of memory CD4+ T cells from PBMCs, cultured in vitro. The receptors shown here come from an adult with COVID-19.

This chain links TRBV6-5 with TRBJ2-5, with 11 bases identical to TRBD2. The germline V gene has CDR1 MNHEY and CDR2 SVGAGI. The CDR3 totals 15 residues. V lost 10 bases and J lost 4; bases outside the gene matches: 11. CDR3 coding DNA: TGTGCCATCACTTTTAGCGGGAGGGCCTTAGAGACCCAGTACTTC. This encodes CAITFSGRALETQYF.

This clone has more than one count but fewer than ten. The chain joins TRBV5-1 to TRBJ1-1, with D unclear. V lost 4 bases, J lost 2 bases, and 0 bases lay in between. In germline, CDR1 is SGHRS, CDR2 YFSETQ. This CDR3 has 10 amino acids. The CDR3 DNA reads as TGCGCCAGCAGCAACACTGAAGCTTTCTTT. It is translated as CASSNTEAFF.

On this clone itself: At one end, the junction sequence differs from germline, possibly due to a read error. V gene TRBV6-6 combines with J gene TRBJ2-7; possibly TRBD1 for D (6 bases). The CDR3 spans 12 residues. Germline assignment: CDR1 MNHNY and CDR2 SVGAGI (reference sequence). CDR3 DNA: TGTGCCAGCAGTTACTCGACAGGAGAGGTTGACTTC. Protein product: CASSYSTGEVDF.

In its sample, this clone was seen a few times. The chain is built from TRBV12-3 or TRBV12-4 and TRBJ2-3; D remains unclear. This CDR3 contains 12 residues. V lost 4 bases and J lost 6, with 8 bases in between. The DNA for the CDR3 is TGTGCCAGCAGTTCTGATTCCGATACGCAGTATTTT. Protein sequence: CASSSDSDTQYF.

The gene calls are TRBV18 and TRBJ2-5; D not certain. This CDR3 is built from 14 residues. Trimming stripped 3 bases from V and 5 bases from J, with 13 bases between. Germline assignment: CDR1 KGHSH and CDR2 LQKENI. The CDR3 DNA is TGTGCCAGCTCACCCGACTCCGGACCGGAGACCCAGTACTTC. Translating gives CASSPDSGPETQYF.

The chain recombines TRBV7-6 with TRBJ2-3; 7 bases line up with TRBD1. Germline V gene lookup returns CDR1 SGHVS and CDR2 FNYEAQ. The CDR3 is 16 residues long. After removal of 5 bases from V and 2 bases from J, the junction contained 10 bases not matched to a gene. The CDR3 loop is CASSPFGRGNTDTQYF. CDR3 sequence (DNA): TGTGCCAGCAGCCCCTTCGGCAGGGGGAACACAGATACGCAGTATTTT.

This CDR3 reads CASSFGPRPYNEQFF. CDR3 in DNA: TGTGCCAGCAGTTTTGGGCCAAGGCCCTACAATGAGCAGTTCTTC. The V and J genes are TRBV28 and TRBJ2-1; D ambiguous. The length of the CDR3 is 15 residues. Trimming took 3 bases from V and 2 from J, leaving 11 bases between them. CDR1 is MDHEN, CDR2 SYDVKM, per germline.

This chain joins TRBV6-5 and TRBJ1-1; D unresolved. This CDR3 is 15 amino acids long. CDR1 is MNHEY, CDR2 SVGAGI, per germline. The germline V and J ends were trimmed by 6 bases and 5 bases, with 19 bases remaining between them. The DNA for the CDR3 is TGTGCCAGCAGGCATCCGGGGAGAGGGCTTACTGAAGCTTTCTTT. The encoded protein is CASRHPGRGLTEAFF.